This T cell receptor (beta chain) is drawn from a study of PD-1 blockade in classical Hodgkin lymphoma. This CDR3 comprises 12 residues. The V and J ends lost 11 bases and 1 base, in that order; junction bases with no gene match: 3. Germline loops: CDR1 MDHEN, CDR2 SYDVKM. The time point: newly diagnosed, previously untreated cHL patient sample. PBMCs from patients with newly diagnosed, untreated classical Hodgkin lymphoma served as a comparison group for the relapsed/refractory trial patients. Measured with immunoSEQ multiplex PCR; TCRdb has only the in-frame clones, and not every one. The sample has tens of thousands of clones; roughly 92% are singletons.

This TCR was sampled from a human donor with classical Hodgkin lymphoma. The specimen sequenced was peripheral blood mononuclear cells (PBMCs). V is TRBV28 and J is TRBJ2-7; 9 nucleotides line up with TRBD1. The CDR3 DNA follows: TGTGCCGGACAGGGGAATTCCTACGAGCAGTACTTC. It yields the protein CAGQGNSYEQYF. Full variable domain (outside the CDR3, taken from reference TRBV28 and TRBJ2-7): DVKVTQSSRYLVKRTGEKVFLECVQDMDHENMFWYRQDPGLGLRLIYFSYDVKMKEKGDIPEGYSVSREKKERFSLILESASTNQTSMYLCAGQGNSYEQYFGPGTRLTVT.